Here is one T cell receptor (beta chain) with its context. These data originate in a study of blood T cell repertoires in COVID-19. The germline V gene has CDR1 SNHLY and CDR2 FYNNEI. The CDR3 is made up of 12 amino acids. Trimming at V came to 3 bases and at J to 9 bases, leaving 0 bases not matched to a gene. Sequencing used immunoSEQ multiplex PCR; TCRdb keeps in-frame clones, though not all of them. The sample has 45,000 to 55,000 clones; over 70% are singletons. Sequencing was done on a sample of peripheral blood. The rearrangement links TRBV2 to TRBJ2-3, with 10 nucleotides matching TRBD2. The receptor was derived from a human donor with active or convalescent COVID-19. The donor label of this sample is uncertain. The DNA of the CDR3 is TGTGCCAGCAGTGAGACTAGCGGGACGCAGTATTTT. It specifies CASSETSGTQYF.